One and the same sample provided the 13 T cell receptor beta chains below, sequenced in a study of human T cells and chemical hapten exposure. Specified time point: patch test 2, 6 weeks after DPC sensitization. Indicated treatment: therapeutic diphenylcyclopropenone sensitization with weekly scalp DPC. One entry per CDR3 protein, called by TCRdb with MiXCR from the RACE reads. The data contain fewer than 150,000 distinct CDR3 sequences, about 11% of them seen just once; the ten biggest clones take up about 1.4%. The material was whole blood, obtained in connection with sensitization to the hapten diphenylcyclopropenone (DPC). Every receptor here comes from a woman aged 45-65 years with alopecia areata. Some clones in this sample may be carry-over from other donors' samples.

This clonotype has just a few counts. The CDR3 sequence: CASSLGTSVSYEQYF. The CDR3 region has the DNA TGTGCCAGCAGTTTAGGGACTAGCGTCTCCTACGAGCAGTACTTC. The V and J genes are TRBV12-3 or TRBV12-4 and TRBJ2-7, with TRBD2 matching 9 bases. The CDR3 sequence is 15 residues long. V was clipped by 1 base and J by 0 bases; unmatched bases: 1.

V gene TRBV29-1 combines with J gene TRBJ2-3; D possibly corresponds to TRBD2 (5 bases). In germline, CDR1 is SQVTM, CDR2 ANQGSEA. The CDR3 is 14 residues long. The germline V and J ends were trimmed by 4 bases and 2 bases, with 13 bases remaining between them. The CDR3 loop is CSVGIASFTDTQYF. CDR3 nucleotides: TGCAGCGTTGGGATAGCGAGCTTCACAGATACGCAGTATTTT.

For the CDR3, the DNA is TGTGCCAGCAGCAAAGAGGCAGGGGAGAGCACCGGGGAGCTGTTTTTT. Its protein is CASSKEAGESTGELFF. The chain has TRBV21-1 and TRBJ2-2; the table names TRBD1, a call not compared with the DNA. TRBV21-1 is assigned pseudogene status. This CDR3 is built from 16 residues.

This clonotype was counted ten times or more. The CDR3 reads CASSADRGWAPQHF. DNA of the CDR3: TGTGCCAGTAGTGCCGACAGGGGGTGGGCGCCCCAGCATTTT. The rearrangement links TRBV19 to TRBJ1-5; 9 positions agree with TRBD1. This CDR3 spans 14 amino acids. The V gene's germline CDR1 is LNHDA and CDR2 SQIVND (reference sequence). Trimming removed 5 bases from V and 9 bases from J; junction bases left unmatched: 8.

In this sample, this clonotype turned up a few times. The chain is built from TRBV5-1 and TRBJ1-1; D is undetermined. This CDR3 region has 13 residues. From germline, CDR1 is SGHRS and CDR2 YFSETQ. Trimming left V 0 bases short and J 6 bases short, with 9 bases between. The CDR3 coding sequence is TGCGCCAGCAGCTTGGATGTCGGCTCTGAAGCTTTCTTT. As protein: CASSLDVGSEAFF.

This clonotype has ten or more counts. The chain uses TRBV9 and TRBJ1-2; perhaps TRBD1 as D (5 bases). This CDR3 contains 15 residues. The germline V gene encodes CDR1 SGDLS and CDR2 YYNGEE. Trimming removed 0 bases at V and 8 bases at J, with 17 bases between. The CDR3 sequence is CASSVDGRVVAGYTF. CDR3 nucleotides: TGTGCCAGCAGCGTAGATGGCAGGGTTGTTGCCGGCTACACCTTC.

Only a few counts were recorded for this clonotype. The chain carries TRBV20-1 and TRBJ2-6, with D unresolved. The CDR3 contains 15 residues. V was clipped by 1 base and J by 4 bases, with 11 bases between them. The V gene's germline CDR1 is DFQATT and CDR2 SNEGSKA (reference sequence). The CDR3 sequence: CSARVRSVGANVLTF. The CDR3 DNA is TGCAGTGCTAGAGTCAGGTCTGTGGGGGCCAACGTCCTGACTTTC.

This clonotype was counted only a few times. The chain carries TRBV6-2 or TRBV6-3 and TRBJ1-2, with D tentatively TRBD1 (6 bases). The CDR3 has 13 residues. Trimming took 6 bases from V and 8 from J, leaving 16 bases between them. Germline loops: CDR1 MNHEY, CDR2 SVGEGT. For the CDR3, the DNA is TGTGCCAGCAGGCCTACAGGGTTGCAAGGCTACACCTTC. Amino acids: CASRPTGLQGYTF.

This clonotype was recorded at least ten times. The V call is TRBV20-1, the J call TRBJ2-3; 8 bases line up with TRBD1. The germline gives CDR1 DFQATT, CDR2 SNEGSKA (reference sequence). The CDR3 contains 15 residues. The V segment lost 5 bases and the J segment 1 base; nucleotides outside the gene matches: 8. In nucleotides, the CDR3 is TGCAGTGCTCGTTCCCCGGACAGGGGCACAGATACGCAGTATTTT. Translation: CSARSPDRGTDTQYF.

This clonotype was observed at least ten times. The CDR3 DNA reads as TGTGCCAGCAGCTTAGCGTTCACAGGGGGCGCGGAGACCCAGTACTTC. This encodes CASSLAFTGGAETQYF. The rearrangement links TRBV7-8 to TRBJ2-5; 9 bases align to TRBD1. The CDR3 consists of 16 residues. Losses at the gene ends were 0 bases for V and 5 bases for J; bases not matched to a gene: 7. Per the germline V gene, CDR1 is SGHVS and CDR2 is FQNEAQ.

This clonotype appeared many times. V is TRBV5-4 and J is TRBJ1-1; possible D gene TRBD1, 5 bases. Trimming stripped 6 bases from V and 3 bases from J, with 15 bases between. The CDR3 loop spans 14 amino acids. CDR1 and CDR2 from the germline V gene are SGHNT and YYREEE (reference sequence). Here the CDR3 reads CASKPAAGHTEAFF. The CDR3 DNA reads TGTGCCAGCAAACCAGCCGCGGGACACACTGAAGCTTTCTTT.

This clonotype was seen only a few times. V is TRBV12-3 or TRBV12-4 and J is TRBJ2-5, with D tentatively TRBD2 (5 bases). V shed 4 bases and J shed 3 bases, with 6 bases lying between them. The CDR3 length is 12 residues. In DNA form, the CDR3 reads TGTGCCAGCAGTTACGGGGAAGAGACCCAGTACTTC. Translation gives CASSYGEETQYF.

This clonotype occurred many times. The rearrangement links TRBV5-1 to TRBJ2-3; 12 bases match TRBD2. The V segment lost 4 bases and the J segment 4 bases; nucleotides outside the gene matches: 4. The CDR3 is 15 amino acids. Germline V gene lookup returns CDR1 SGHRS and CDR2 YFSETQ. The chain's CDR3 is CASSPSGRAPDTQYF. For the CDR3, the DNA is TGCGCCAGCAGCCCTAGCGGGAGGGCCCCAGATACGCAGTATTTT.